Detailed here is one TCR beta chain. Its antigen is undetermined. One entry per CDR3 protein, called by TCRdb with MiXCR from the 5' RACE reads. The sample includes about 9,300 distinct CDR3 sequences, about 6.7% of them seen just once. This specimen belongs to a study of spatial heterogeneity in lung cancer. Study findings and constraints: Tracking of tumor mutation counts was seen in expanded intratumoral alpha and beta TCR counts.

Time point here: sample taken at primary tumor resection. Unsorted samples of tumor, nontumor lung or frozen PBMC had their whole RNA sequenced. This CDR3 spans 14 amino acids. CDR1 and CDR2 (germline): DFQATT, SNEGSKA (reference sequence). V was trimmed by 3 bases and J by 7 bases, leaving 16 bases between them. The specimen was lung tumor tissue, collected at surgery. The clonotype comes from a male donor with early-stage non-small cell lung cancer. The chain couples TRBV20-1 to TRBJ2-1; maybe TRBD2 (6 bases). CDR3 in amino acids: CSARAGTFGNEQFF. The CDR3 DNA reads TGCAGTGCTAGGGCCGGGACTTTCGGAAATGAGCAGTTCTTC.